Each of the 10 T cell receptor beta chains below was sequenced from the same sample in a study of blood T cell repertoires in COVID-19. Measured with immunoSEQ multiplex PCR; TCRdb has only the in-frame clones, and not every one. The sample comprises around 220,000 clones, about four fifths of which are singletons, and more than 9% rests with the top ten. Sequenced: peripheral blood. The receptors were sampled from a woman older than 75 with acute or convalescent COVID-19.

The J gene is TRBJ1-1, the V gene TRBV19, with no clear D. The CDR3 length is 15 residues. Germline loops: CDR1 LNHDA, CDR2 SQIVND (reference sequence). V was trimmed by 3 bases and J by 4 bases, leaving 15 bases between them. The chain's CDR3 is CASSISSQGGTEAFF. The CDR3, as DNA: TGTGCCAGTAGTATTTCGTCCCAAGGCGGCACTGAAGCTTTCTTT.

The V and J genes are TRBV7-2 and TRBJ1-5; maybe TRBD1 (6 bases). The CDR3 runs to 15 residues. V lost 5 bases and J lost 7, with 18 bases in between. The germline V gene encodes CDR1 SGHTA and CDR2 FQGNSA. The CDR3 region is CASSPRGGAGQPQHF. CDR3 sequence (DNA): TGTGCCAGCAGCCCCCGGGGGGGGGCTGGGCAGCCCCAGCATTTT.

The chain combines TRBV6-2 or TRBV6-3 with TRBJ1-2; D remains ambiguous. Germline V CDR1 and CDR2: MNHEY, SVGEGT. The CDR3 runs to 14 residues. The germline V and J ends were trimmed by 0 bases and 8 bases, with 13 bases remaining between them. The CDR3 spells CASSYSNIAPGYTF. The CDR3 nucleotides are TGTGCCAGCAGTTACTCGAACATAGCTCCGGGCTACACCTTC.

The chain is built from TRBV28 and TRBJ1-2, with D uncertain. CDR1 and CDR2 from the germline V gene are MDHEN and SYDVKM. V dropped 1 base and J dropped 4 bases, with 10 bases sitting between them. The CDR3 consists of 14 residues. The CDR3 region is CASSLLSVSYGYTF. In DNA, the CDR3 is TGTGCCAGCAGTTTATTATCCGTGAGCTATGGCTACACCTTC.

The genes are TRBV5-4 and TRBJ2-1; TRBD2 matches 7 bases. Germline CDR1 SGHNT, CDR2 YYREEE (reference sequence). V lost 3 bases, J lost 3 bases, and 9 bases stayed unmatched. This CDR3 region has 16 residues. CDR3 bases: TGTGCCAGCAGCTCCCAGGCTAGCGGTGACTACAATGAGCAGTTCTTC. As protein: CASSSQASGDYNEQFF.

The V call is TRBV7-2, the J call TRBJ2-3, with 7 bases lining up with TRBD2. The germline gives CDR1 SGHTA, CDR2 FQGNSA. V shed 5 bases and J 5 bases; nucleotides not matched to a gene: 16. The CDR3 has 17 residues. The CDR3 nucleotides are TGTGCCAGCAGCCGCCCTGGGGGGGTTCCAGGAATAGATACGCAGTATTTT. It yields the protein CASSRPGGVPGIDTQYF.

The gene calls are TRBV9 and TRBJ2-2, with 7 positions matching TRBD1. The junction had 6 bases not matched to a gene; V was cut back by 4 bases and J by 6 bases. Germline values: CDR1 SGDLS, CDR2 YYNGEE. The CDR3 contains 14 residues. The CDR3 protein is CASSQGVHPGELFF. The CDR3 region has the DNA TGTGCCAGCAGCCAGGGGGTACACCCCGGGGAGCTGTTTTTT.

The chain carries TRBV5-4 and TRBJ2-3, with 7 positions matching TRBD2. This CDR3 has 12 amino acids. Germline V gene data show CDR1 as SGHNT and CDR2 as YYREEE (reference sequence). Trimming removed 3 bases from V and 8 bases from J; junction bases left unmatched: 3. The CDR3 coding sequence is TGTGCCAGCAGCTGGGGGGAGGGTACGCAGTATTTT. Translating it yields CASSWGEGTQYF.

This clone was seen more than once but under ten times. The chain joins TRBV10-3 to TRBJ1-2; 10 bases fit TRBD1. Germline-derived CDR1 and CDR2 are ENHRY and SYGVKD. The CDR3 loop spans 16 amino acids. The V segment lost 10 bases and the J segment 3 bases; nucleotides outside the gene matches: 14. In nucleotides, the CDR3 is TGTGCCACGGCGCCTGCCGACAGGGGGCCCCACTATGGCTACACCTTC. This encodes CATAPADRGPHYGYTF.

The chain has TRBV15 and TRBJ2-5, with 11 bases identical to TRBD1. CDR1 LNHNV and CDR2 YYDKDF come from the germline V gene (reference sequence). The junction had 11 bases not matched to a gene; V was cut back by 6 bases and J by 2 bases. The CDR3 runs to 17 residues. CDR3: CATRSGQGALRQETQYF. DNA of the CDR3: TGTGCCACCAGGTCTGGACAGGGGGCGCTTCGGCAAGAGACCCAGTACTTC.